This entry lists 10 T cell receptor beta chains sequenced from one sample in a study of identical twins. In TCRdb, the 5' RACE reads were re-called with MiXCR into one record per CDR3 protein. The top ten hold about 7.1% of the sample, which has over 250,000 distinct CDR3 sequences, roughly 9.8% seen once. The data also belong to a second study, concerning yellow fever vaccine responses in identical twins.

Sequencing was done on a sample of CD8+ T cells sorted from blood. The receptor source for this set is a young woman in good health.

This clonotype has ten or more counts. CDR3 DNA: TGTGCCAGCAGCGCGACAGGGGTGGGCTCACCCCTCCACTTT. This codes for CASSATGVGSPLHF. The chain employs TRBV9 and TRBJ1-6; 8 nucleotides line up with TRBD1. CDR1 and CDR2 (germline): SGDLS, YYNGEE. J was trimmed by 10 bases and V by 3 bases; bases with no gene match: 6. The CDR3 totals 14 residues.

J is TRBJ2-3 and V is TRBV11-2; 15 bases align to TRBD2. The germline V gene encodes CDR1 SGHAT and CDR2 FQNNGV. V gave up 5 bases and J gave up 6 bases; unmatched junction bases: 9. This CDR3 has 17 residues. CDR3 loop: CASSLPSGTSGGDTQYF. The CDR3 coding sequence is TGTGCCAGCAGCCTACCCTCCGGGACTAGCGGGGGGGATACGCAGTATTTT.

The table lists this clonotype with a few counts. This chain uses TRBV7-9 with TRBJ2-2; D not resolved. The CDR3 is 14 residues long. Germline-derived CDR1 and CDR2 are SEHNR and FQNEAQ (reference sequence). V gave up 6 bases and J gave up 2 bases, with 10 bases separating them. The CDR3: CASRQAYNTGELFF. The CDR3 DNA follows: TGTGCCAGCAGGCAGGCTTATAACACCGGGGAGCTGTTTTTT. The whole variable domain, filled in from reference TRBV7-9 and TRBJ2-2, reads DTGVSQNPRHKITKRGQNVTFRCDPISEHNRLYWYRQTLGQGPEFLTYFQNEAQLEKSRLLSDRFSAERPKGSFSTLEIQRTEQGDSAMYLCASRQAYNTGELFFGEGSRLTVL.

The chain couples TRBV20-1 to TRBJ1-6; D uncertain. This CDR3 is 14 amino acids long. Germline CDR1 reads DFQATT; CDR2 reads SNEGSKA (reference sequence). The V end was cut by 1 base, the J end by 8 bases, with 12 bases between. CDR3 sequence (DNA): TGCAGTGCTAGAGTCACGGAATCGGATTCACCCCTCCACTTT. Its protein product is CSARVTESDSPLHF.

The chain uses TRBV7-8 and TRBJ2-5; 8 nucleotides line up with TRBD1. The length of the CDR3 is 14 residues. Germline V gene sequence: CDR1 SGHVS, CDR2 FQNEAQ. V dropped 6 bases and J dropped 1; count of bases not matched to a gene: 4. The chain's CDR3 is CASSSTGAQETQYF. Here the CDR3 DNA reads TGTGCCAGCAGTTCGACAGGGGCCCAAGAGACCCAGTACTTC.

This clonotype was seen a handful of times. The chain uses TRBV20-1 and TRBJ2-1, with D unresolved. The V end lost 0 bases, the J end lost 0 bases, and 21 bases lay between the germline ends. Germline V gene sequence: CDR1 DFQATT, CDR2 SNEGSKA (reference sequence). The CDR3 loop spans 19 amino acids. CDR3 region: CSARDLLASNVDSYNEQFF. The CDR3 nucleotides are TGCAGTGCTAGAGATCTTTTAGCTTCCAATGTAGACTCCTACAATGAGCAGTTCTTC.

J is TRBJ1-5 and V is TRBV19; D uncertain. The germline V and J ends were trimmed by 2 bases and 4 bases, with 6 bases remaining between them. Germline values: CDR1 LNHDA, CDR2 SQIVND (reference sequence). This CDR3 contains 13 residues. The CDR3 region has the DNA TGTGCCAGTAGTATACAGATTAATCAGCCCCAGCATTTT. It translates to CASSIQINQPQHF. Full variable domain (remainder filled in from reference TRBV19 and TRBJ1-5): DGGITQSPKYLFRKEGQNVTLSCEQNLNHDAMYWYRQDPGQGLRLIYYSQIVNDFQKGDIAEGYSVSREKKESFPLTVTSAQKNPTAFYLCASSIQINQPQHFGDGTRLSIL.

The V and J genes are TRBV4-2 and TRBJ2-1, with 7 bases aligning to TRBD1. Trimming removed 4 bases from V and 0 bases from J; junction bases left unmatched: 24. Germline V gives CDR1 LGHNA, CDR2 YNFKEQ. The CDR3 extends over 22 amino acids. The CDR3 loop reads CASSRPSYPGQTPISSYNEQFF. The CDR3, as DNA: TGTGCCAGCAGCCGTCCATCCTACCCGGGACAGACACCTATCAGCTCCTACAATGAGCAGTTCTTC.

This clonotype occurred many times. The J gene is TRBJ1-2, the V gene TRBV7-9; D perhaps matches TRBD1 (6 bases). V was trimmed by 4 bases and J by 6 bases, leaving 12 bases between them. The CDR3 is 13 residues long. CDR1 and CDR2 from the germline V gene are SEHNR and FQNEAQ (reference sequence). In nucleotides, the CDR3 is TGTGCCAGCAGCTCCGACAGGTTGGATGGCTACACCTTC. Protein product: CASSSDRLDGYTF.

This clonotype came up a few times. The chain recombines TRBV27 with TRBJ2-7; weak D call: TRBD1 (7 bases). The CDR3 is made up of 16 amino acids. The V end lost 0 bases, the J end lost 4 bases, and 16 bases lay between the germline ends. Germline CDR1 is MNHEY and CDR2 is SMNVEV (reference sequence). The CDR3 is CASSLSRGTESYEQYF. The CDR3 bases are TGTGCCAGCAGTTTATCGCGCGGGACAGAATCATACGAGCAGTACTTC.